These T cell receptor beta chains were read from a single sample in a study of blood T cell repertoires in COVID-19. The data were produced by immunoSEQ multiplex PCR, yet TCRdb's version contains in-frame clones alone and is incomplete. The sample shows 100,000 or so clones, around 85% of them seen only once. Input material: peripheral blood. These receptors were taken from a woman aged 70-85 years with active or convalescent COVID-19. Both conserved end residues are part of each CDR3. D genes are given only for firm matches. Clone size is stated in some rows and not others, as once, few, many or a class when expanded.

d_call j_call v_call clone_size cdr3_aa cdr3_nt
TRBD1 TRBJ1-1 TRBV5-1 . CASSWGQLLNTEAFF TGCGCCAGCAGCTGGGGACAGCTATTGAACACTGAAGCTTTCTTT
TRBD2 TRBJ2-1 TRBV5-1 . CASRPGAGDYNEQFF TGCGCCAGCAGGCCTGGAGCGGGGGATTACAATGAGCAGTTCTTC
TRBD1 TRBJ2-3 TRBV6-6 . CASRRTGSDTQYF TGTGCCAGCAGAAGGACAGGCTCAGATACGCAGTATTTT
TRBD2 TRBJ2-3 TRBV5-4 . CASSLVGLAGTDTQYF TGTGCCAGCAGCTTAGTGGGACTAGCAGGGACAGATACGCAGTATTTT
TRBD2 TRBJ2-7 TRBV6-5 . CASKLSGGPYEQYF TGTGCCAGCAAGCTTAGCGGGGGGCCCTACGAGCAGTACTTC
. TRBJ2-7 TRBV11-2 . CASSLGTGTHSSEQYF TGTGCCAGCAGCTTGGGGACCGGGACTCACTCCTCCGAGCAGTACTTC
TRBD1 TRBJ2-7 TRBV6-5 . CATQRGQWTYEQYF TGTGCCACCCAGAGGGGGCAGTGGACCTACGAGCAGTACTTC
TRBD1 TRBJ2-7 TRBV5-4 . CASSLAGTGLYEQYF TGTGCCAGCAGCTTGGCCGGGACAGGACTCTACGAGCAGTACTTC
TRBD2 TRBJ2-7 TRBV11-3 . CASSLDWSRTSRAPGLEQYF TGTGCCAGCAGCTTAGATTGGTCGCGGACTAGCCGAGCTCCGGGTCTCGAGCAGTACTTC
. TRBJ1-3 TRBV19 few CASSERRSGNTIYF TGTGCCAGTAGTGAGCGGCGGAGTGGAAACACCATATATTTT
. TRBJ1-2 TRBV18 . CASSPREFNYGYTF TGTGCCAGCTCACCTCGGGAGTTTAACTATGGCTACACCTTC
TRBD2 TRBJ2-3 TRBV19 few CASKPGLAGSTDTQYF TGTGCCAGTAAACCCGGACTAGCGGGGAGCACAGATACGCAGTATTTT
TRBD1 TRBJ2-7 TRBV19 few CASGTGVAEQYF TGTGCCAGCGGGACAGGGGTGGCCGAGCAGTACTTC
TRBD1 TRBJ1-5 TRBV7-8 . CASSSRDRSNQPQHF TGTGCCAGCAGCTCACGGGACAGAAGCAATCAGCCCCAGCATTTT
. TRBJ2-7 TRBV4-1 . CASSQEAQVRYEQYF TGCGCCAGCAGCCAAGAAGCACAGGTCCGTTACGAGCAGTACTTC
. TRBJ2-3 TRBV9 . CASSVARSTTSTDTQYF TGTGCCAGCAGCGTAGCGAGGAGCACAACTAGCACAGATACGCAGTATTTT
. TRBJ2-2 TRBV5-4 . CASSSRQVGNNGELFF TGTGCCAGCAGCTCTCGACAGGTCGGGAACAACGGGGAGCTGTTTTTT
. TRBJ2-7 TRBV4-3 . CASSQDFQDYYEQYF TGCGCCAGCAGCCAAGACTTCCAGGATTATTACGAGCAGTACTTC
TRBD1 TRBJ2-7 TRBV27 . CASRGTGLYEQYF TGTGCCAGCAGAGGGACAGGTTTATACGAGCAGTACTTC
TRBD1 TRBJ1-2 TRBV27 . CASSLSPGQFFYGYTF TGTGCCAGCAGTTTATCGCCGGGACAGTTCTTCTATGGCTACACCTTC
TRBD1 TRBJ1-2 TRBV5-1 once CASSPDRGNYGYTF TGCGCCAGCAGCCCCGACAGGGGGAACTATGGCTACACCTTC
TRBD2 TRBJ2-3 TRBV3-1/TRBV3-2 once CASSPSGTSALDTQYF TGTGCCAGCAGCCCCTCCGGGACTAGCGCCTTGGATACGCAGTATTTT
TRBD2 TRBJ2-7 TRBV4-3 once CASSPEAAGVKQYF TGCGCCAGCAGCCCGGAGGCAGCGGGGGTGAAGCAGTACTTC
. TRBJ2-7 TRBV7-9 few CASSPAHSGGRWEYEQYF TGTGCCAGCAGCCCTGCGCATTCGGGGGGCCGTTGGGAATACGAGCAGTACTTC
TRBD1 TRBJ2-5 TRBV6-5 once CASSSRGTGEETQYF TGTGCCAGCAGCTCTCGGGGGACAGGGGAAGAGACCCAGTACTTC
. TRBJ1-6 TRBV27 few CASRGGTPQSYLNSPLHF TGTGCCAGCAGGGGGGGGACGCCACAATCATACTTAAATTCACCCCTCCACTTT
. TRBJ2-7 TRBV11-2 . CASSSEPQVYEQYF TGTGCCAGCAGCTCGGAACCACAGGTTTACGAGCAGTACTTC
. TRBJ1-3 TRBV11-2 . CASSSRGSDPNTIYF TGTGCCAGCAGCTCGCGGGGGAGCGATCCGAACACCATATATTTT
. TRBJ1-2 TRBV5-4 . CASSFGTVLYTF TGTGCCAGCAGCTTTGGGACTGTCCTCTACACCTTC
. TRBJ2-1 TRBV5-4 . CASSLPGTLGEQFF TGTGCCAGCAGCTTGCCCGGTACTCTTGGTGAGCAGTTCTTC
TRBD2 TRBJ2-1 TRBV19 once CASSRGVYNEQFF TGTGCCAGTAGTCGGGGGGTCTACAATGAGCAGTTCTTC
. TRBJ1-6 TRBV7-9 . CASSLPNRGVGDSPLHF TGTGCCAGCAGCTTACCTAACCGGGGGGTTGGAGATTCACCCCTCCACTTT
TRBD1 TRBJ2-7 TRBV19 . CASSPSGQGRQYF TGTGCCAGTAGTCCCTCGGGACAGGGCCGGCAGTACTTC